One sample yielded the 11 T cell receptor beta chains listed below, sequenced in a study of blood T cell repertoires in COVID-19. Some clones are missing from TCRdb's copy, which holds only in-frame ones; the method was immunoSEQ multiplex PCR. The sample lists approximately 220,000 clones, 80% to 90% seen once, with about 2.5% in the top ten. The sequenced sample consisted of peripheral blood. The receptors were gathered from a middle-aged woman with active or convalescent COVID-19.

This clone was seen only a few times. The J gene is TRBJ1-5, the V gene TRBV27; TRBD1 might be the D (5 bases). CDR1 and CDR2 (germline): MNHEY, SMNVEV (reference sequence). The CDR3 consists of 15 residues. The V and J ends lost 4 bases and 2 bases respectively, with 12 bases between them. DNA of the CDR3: TGTGCCAGCAGTTCCCTGGGGGGTGGCAATCAGCCCCAGCATTTT. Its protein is CASSSLGGGNQPQHF.

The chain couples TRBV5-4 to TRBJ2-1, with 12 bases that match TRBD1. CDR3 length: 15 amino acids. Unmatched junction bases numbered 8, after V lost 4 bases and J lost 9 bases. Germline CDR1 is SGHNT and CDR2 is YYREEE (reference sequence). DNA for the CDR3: TGTGCCAGCAGCCCCCCCGGGACAGGGGGCGGTGAGCAGTTCTTC. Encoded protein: CASSPPGTGGGEQFF.

Written as DNA, the CDR3 is TGTGCCATCAGTGAGTCGTTAGCGGGAGCCGATGAGCAGTTCTTC. Protein product: CAISESLAGADEQFF. V and J are TRBV10-3 and TRBJ2-1; 9 bases match TRBD2. The CDR3 consists of 15 residues. CDR1 ENHRY and CDR2 SYGVKD come from the germline V gene. V gave up 0 bases and J gave up 8 bases; unmatched junction bases: 5.

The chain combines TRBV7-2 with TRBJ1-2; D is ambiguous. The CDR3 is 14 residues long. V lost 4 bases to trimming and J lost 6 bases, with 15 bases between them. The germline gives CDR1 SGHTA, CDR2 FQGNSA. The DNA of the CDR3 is TGTGCCAGCAGCTCATCGGTGTCCTCCGATGGCTACACCTTC. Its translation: CASSSSVSSDGYTF.

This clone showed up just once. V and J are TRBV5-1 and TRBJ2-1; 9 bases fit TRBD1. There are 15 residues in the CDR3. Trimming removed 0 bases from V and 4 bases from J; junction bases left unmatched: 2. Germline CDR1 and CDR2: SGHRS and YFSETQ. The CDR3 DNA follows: TGCGCCAGCAGCTTGGAGGGACAGGGTTACAATGAGCAGTTCTTC. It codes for CASSLEGQGYNEQFF.

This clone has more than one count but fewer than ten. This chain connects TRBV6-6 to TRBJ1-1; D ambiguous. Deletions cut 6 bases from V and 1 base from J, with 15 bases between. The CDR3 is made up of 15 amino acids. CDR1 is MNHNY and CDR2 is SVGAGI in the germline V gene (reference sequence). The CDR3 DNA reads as TGTGCCAGCAGCGAGCCCCGGGGAGAGAACACTGAAGCTTTCTTT. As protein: CASSEPRGENTEAFF.

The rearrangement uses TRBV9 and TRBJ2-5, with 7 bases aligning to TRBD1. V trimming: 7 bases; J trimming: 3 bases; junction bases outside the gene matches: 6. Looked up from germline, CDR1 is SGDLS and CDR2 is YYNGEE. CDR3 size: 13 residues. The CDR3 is CASARTGEETQYF. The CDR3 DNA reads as TGTGCCAGCGCTAGAACAGGGGAAGAGACCCAGTACTTC.

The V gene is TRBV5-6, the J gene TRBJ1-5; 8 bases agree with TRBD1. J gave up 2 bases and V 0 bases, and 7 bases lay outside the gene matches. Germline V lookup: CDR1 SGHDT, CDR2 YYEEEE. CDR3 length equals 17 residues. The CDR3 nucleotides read TGTGCCAGCAGCTTGGGGCAGGGGGCGCGGGGCAATCAGCCCCAGCATTTT. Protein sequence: CASSLGQGARGNQPQHF.

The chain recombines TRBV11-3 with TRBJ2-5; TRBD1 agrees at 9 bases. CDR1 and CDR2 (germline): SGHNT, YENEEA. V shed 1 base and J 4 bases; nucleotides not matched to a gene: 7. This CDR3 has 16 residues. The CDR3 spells CASSLAGTGTGETQYF. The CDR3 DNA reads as TGTGCCAGCAGCTTAGCCGGGACAGGGACGGGAGAGACCCAGTACTTC.

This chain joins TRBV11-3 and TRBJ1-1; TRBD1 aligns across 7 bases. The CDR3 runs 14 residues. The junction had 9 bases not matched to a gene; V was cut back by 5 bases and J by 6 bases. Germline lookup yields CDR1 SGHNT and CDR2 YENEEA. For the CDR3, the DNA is TGTGCCAGCAGCATCAAGGACAGGCCTCCTGAAGCTTTCTTT. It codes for CASSIKDRPPEAFF.

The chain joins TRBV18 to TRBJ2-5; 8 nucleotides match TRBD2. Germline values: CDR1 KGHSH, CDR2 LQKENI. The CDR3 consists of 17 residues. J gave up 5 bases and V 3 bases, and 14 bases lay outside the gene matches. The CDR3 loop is CASSPSLGSGNSETQYF. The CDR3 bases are TGTGCCAGCTCACCTTCGCTGGGTAGCGGGAACTCGGAGACCCAGTACTTC.